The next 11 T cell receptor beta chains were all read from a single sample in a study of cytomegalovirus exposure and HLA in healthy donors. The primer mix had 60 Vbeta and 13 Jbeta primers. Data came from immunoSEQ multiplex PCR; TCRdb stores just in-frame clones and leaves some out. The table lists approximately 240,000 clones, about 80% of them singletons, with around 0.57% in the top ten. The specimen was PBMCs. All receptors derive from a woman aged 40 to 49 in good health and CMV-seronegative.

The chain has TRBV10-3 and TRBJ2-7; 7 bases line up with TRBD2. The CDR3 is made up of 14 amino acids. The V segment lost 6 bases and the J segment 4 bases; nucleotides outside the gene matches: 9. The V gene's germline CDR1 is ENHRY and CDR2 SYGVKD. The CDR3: CAIRSSLAAYEQYF. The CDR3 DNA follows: TGTGCCATCAGGTCTTCTCTAGCGGCGTACGAGCAGTACTTC.

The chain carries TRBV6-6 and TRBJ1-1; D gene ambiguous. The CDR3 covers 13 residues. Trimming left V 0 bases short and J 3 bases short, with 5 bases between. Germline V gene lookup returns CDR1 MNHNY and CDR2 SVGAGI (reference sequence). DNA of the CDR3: TGTGCCAGCAGTTACTCCCGGGACACTGAAGCTTTCTTT. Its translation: CASSYSRDTEAFF.

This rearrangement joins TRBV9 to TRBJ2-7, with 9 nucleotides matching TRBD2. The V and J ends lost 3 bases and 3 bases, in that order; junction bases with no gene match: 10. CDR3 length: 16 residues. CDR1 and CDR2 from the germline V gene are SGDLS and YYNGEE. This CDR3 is CASSGRGTSSYYEQYF. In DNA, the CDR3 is TGTGCCAGCAGCGGCCGGGGGACTAGCAGTTACTACGAGCAGTACTTC.

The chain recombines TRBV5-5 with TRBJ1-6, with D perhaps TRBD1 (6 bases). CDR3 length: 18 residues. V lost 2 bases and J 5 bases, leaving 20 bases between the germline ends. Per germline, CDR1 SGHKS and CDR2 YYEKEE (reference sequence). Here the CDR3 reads CASSLSPSATGNNSPLHF. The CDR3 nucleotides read TGTGCCAGCAGCTTATCTCCCTCGGCGACAGGCAATAATTCACCCCTCCACTTT.

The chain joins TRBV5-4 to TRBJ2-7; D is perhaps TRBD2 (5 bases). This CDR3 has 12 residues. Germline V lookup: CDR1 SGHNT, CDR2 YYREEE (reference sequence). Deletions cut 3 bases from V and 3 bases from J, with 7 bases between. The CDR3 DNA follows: TGTGCCAGCAGCTCGGGGAGCTACGAGCAGTACTTC. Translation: CASSSGSYEQYF.

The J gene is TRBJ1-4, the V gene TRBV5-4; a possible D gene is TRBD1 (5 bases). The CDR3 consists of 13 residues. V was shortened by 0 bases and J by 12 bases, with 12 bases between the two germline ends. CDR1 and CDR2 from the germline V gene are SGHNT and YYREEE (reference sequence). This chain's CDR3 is CASSLASGGELFF. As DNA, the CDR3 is TGTGCCAGCAGCTTGGCTTCGGGGGGTGAACTGTTTTTT.

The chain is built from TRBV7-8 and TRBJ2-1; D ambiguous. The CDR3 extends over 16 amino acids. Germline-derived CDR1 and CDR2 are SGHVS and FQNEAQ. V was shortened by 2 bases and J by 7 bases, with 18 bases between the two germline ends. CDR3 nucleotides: TGTGCCAGCAGCTTATCCCAGGCCTACCATCCGAATGAGCAGTTCTTC. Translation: CASSLSQAYHPNEQFF.

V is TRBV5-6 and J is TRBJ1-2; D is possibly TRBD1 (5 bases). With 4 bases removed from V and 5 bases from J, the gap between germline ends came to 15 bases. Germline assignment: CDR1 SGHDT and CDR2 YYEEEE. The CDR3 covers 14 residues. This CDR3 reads CASSPAGRLYGYTF. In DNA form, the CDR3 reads TGTGCCAGCAGCCCAGCGGGACGTCTGTATGGCTACACCTTC.

The CDR3 sequence: CASSMSPLDPRGRTYEQYF. CDR3 bases: TGTGCCAGTAGTATGTCCCCCCTAGATCCCAGGGGACGGACCTACGAGCAGTACTTC. This chain links TRBV19 with TRBJ2-7; TRBD1 might be the D (6 bases). This CDR3 is 19 amino acids long. Between the trimmed V and J ends, which lost 3 bases and 2 bases, there was a span of 26 bases. Germline loops: CDR1 LNHDA, CDR2 SQIVND (reference sequence). Complete variable domain (other parts from reference TRBV19 and TRBJ2-7): DGGITQSPKYLFRKEGQNVTLSCEQNLNHDAMYWYRQDPGQGLRLIYYSQIVNDFQKGDIAEGYSVSREKKESFPLTVTSAQKNPTAFYLCASSMSPLDPRGRTYEQYFGPGTRLTVT.

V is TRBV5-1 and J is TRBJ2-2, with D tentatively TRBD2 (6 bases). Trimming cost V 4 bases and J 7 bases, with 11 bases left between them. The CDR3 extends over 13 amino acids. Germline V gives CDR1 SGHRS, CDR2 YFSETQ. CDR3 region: CASSIQEGGELFF. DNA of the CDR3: TGCGCCAGCAGCATACAGGAGGGCGGGGAGCTGTTTTTT.

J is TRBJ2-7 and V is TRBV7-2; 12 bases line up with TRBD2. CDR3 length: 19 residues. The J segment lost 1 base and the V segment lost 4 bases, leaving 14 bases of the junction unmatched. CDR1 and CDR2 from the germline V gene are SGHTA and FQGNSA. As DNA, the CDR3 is TGTGCCAGCAGCTACCAGACTCCGGGACTAGCGGGCGAGTCCTACGAGCAGTACTTC. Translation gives CASSYQTPGLAGESYEQYF.